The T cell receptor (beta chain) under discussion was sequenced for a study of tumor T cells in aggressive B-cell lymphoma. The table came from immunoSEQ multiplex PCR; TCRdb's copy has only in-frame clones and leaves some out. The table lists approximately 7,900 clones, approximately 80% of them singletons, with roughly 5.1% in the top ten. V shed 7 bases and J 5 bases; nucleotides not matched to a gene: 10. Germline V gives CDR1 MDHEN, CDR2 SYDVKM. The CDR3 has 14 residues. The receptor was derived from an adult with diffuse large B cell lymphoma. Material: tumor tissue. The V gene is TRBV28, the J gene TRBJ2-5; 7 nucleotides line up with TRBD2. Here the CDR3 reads CASKRVRERETQYF. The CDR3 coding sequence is TGTGCCAGCAAACGAGTGCGGGAGAGGGAGACCCAGTACTTC.